The next 15 T cell receptor beta chains were all read from a single sample in a study of blood T cell repertoires in COVID-19. Sequencing was performed with immunoSEQ multiplex PCR; in TCRdb, only in-frame clones are kept and a portion is missing. Seen here are 55,000 to 70,000 clones, 82% observed once, and the top ten hold about a tenth. Sequencing input: peripheral blood. These receptors originate from a woman of 80 years or more with acute or convalescent COVID-19.

This chain connects TRBV7-2 to TRBJ2-1, with a possible D match to TRBD2 (6 bases). Germline V CDR1 and CDR2: SGHTA, FQGNSA. This CDR3 contains 18 residues. Trimming took 5 bases from V and 8 from J, leaving 28 bases between them. As DNA, the CDR3 is TGTGCCAGCAGCCCACGCTTCGCTAGCGCGGGGAGGAGCGATGAGCAGTTCTTC. Translating gives CASSPRFASAGRSDEQFF.

This rearrangement joins TRBV19 to TRBJ1-1, with TRBD1 as a possible D gene (5 bases). The V and J ends lost 2 bases and 1 base respectively, with 11 bases between them. The CDR3 sequence is 15 residues long. The germline gives CDR1 LNHDA, CDR2 SQIVND (reference sequence). Here the CDR3 reads CASSIPGLPNTEAFF. In DNA, the CDR3 is TGTGCCAGTAGTATACCGGGACTCCCGAACACTGAAGCTTTCTTT.

This clone was recorded a few times. This sequence joins TRBV4-2 and TRBJ1-2, with a tentative D call TRBD1 (5 bases). Trimming removed 0 bases at V and 8 bases at J, with 16 bases between. The CDR3 contains 15 residues. From germline, CDR1 is LGHNA and CDR2 YNFKEQ. The CDR3 is CASSQDPRGREGYTF. CDR3 DNA: TGTGCCAGCAGCCAAGATCCGCGGGGCAGGGAGGGCTACACCTTC.

The rearrangement joins TRBV11-2 to TRBJ2-1, with D tentatively TRBD2 (6 bases). This CDR3 spans 14 amino acids. V was shortened by 1 base and J by 5 bases, with 9 bases between the two germline ends. CDR1 is SGHAT, CDR2 FQNNGV, per germline. CDR3 region: CASSLAGGNNEQFF. In nucleotides, the CDR3 is TGTGCCAGCAGCTTAGCGGGCGGGAACAATGAGCAGTTCTTC.

There are many counts of this clone. The chain has TRBV11-2 and TRBJ1-6, with D tentatively TRBD1 (6 bases). The CDR3 extends over 14 amino acids. Between the trimmed V and J ends, which lost 1 base and 7 bases, there was a span of 8 bases. From germline, CDR1 is SGHAT and CDR2 FQNNGV. CDR3 coding DNA: TGTGCCAGCAGCTTAGGGGGGACAAATTCACCCCTCCACTTT. Residues: CASSLGGTNSPLHF.

CDR3 nucleotide sequence: TGTGCCTGGAGCGCCAGGGGGTTTAATGGCTACACCTTC. Translated: CAWSARGFNGYTF. The chain recombines TRBV30 with TRBJ1-2, with 7 bases fitting TRBD1. CDR1 is GTSNPN, CDR2 SVGIG, per germline (reference sequence). The trim removed 3 bases at V and 6 bases at J, leaving 7 bases unmatched. The CDR3 spans 13 residues. The variable domain in full, completed from reference TRBV30 and TRBJ1-2, reads SQTIHQWPATLVQPVGSPLSLECTVEGTSNPNLYWYRQAAGRGLQLLFYSVGIGQISSEVPQNLSASRPQDRQFILSSKKLLLSDSGFYLCAWSARGFNGYTFGSGTRLTVV.

This clone showed up just once. This chain uses TRBV6-5 with TRBJ2-3; perhaps TRBD1 as D (6 bases). In germline, CDR1 is MNHEY, CDR2 SVGAGI. The V gene lost 3 bases and the J gene lost 2 bases, with 15 bases spanning the gap. This CDR3 region has 16 residues. The CDR3 coding sequence is TGTGCCAGCAGTTATGGGCCAGGGGATTCCACAGATACGCAGTATTTT. Protein sequence: CASSYGPGDSTDTQYF.

The V call is TRBV18, the J call TRBJ1-3; no firm D call. Germline lookup yields CDR1 KGHSH and CDR2 LQKENI. The V gene lost 0 bases and the J gene lost 4 bases, with 7 bases spanning the gap. The CDR3 is made up of 14 amino acids. CDR3 bases: TGTGCCAGCTCACCACCAGCACCCGGAAACACCATATATTTT. It encodes CASSPPAPGNTIYF. The entire variable domain, with the rest obtained from reference TRBV18 and TRBJ1-3, is as follows: NAGVMQNPRHLVRRRGQEARLRCSPMKGHSHVYWYRQLPEEGLKFMVYLQKENIIDESGMPKERFSAEFPKEGPSILRIQQVVRGDSAAYFCASSPPAPGNTIYFGEGSWLTVV.

This chain uses TRBV5-1 with TRBJ1-3, with TRBD1 matching 11 bases. The CDR3 has 15 amino acids. Losses at the gene ends were 7 bases for V and 2 bases for J; bases not matched to a gene: 5. Germline lookup yields CDR1 SGHRS and CDR2 YFSETQ. The CDR3 region is CASSGTGGTGNTIYF. CDR3 DNA sequence: TGCGCCAGCTCCGGGACAGGGGGTACTGGAAACACCATATATTTT.

CDR3 coding DNA: TGTGCCAGCAGTTTCGCGGGGGCACTGGTTGAGACCCAGTACTTC. Protein sequence: CASSFAGALVETQYF. The gene calls are TRBV6-2 or TRBV6-3 and TRBJ2-5; possible D gene TRBD2, 7 bases. CDR1 is MNHEY, CDR2 SVGEGT, per germline. The V gene lost 4 bases and the J gene lost 5 bases, with 17 bases spanning the gap. The CDR3 has 15 amino acids.

The gene calls are TRBV3-1 (or the pseudogene TRBV3-2) and TRBJ2-5; 8 bases are shared with TRBD1. V dropped 0 bases and J dropped 4; count of bases not matched to a gene: 10. CDR3 length: 17 residues. From germline, CDR1 is LGHDT and CDR2 YNNKEL (reference sequence). Here the CDR3 reads CASSQEYGQGTGETQYF. In DNA form, the CDR3 reads TGTGCCAGCAGCCAAGAATACGGTCAGGGGACAGGAGAGACCCAGTACTTC.

The gene calls are TRBV5-1 and TRBJ1-3; D is ambiguous. Germline V gene sequence: CDR1 SGHRS, CDR2 YFSETQ. This CDR3 is 15 amino acids long. V was clipped by 0 bases and J by 0 bases, with 7 bases between them. This chain's CDR3 is CASSLEAVSGNTIYF. CDR3 bases: TGCGCCAGCAGCTTGGAAGCGGTCTCTGGAAACACCATATATTTT.

The chain carries TRBV9 and TRBJ2-1; D is possibly TRBD1 (6 bases). The ends were cut back, 9 bases at V and 5 bases at J, with 15 bases in the middle. The germline V gene has CDR1 SGDLS and CDR2 YYNGEE. The CDR3 totals 13 residues. Here the CDR3 DNA reads TGTGCCACCTCAGGGGCACCCCACAATGAGCAGTTCTTC. It is translated as CATSGAPHNEQFF.

This clone was picked up one time. The genes are TRBV3-1 (or the pseudogene TRBV3-2) and TRBJ2-5; D gene ambiguous. CDR1 and CDR2 (germline): LGHDT, YNNKEL (reference sequence). Trimming stripped 4 bases from V and 3 bases from J, with 6 bases between. This CDR3 is built from 12 residues. Written as DNA, the CDR3 is TGTGCCAGCAGCCGCTTAGAAGAGACCCAGTACTTC. It codes for CASSRLEETQYF.

V and J are TRBV4-1 and TRBJ1-4; 12 bases line up with TRBD1. The CDR3 is 16 amino acids. V lost 5 bases and J lost 8; bases outside the gene matches: 9. Germline lookup yields CDR1 MGHRA and CDR2 YSYEKL. The CDR3 is CASSYTGQGAVEKLFF. The CDR3 region has the DNA TGCGCCAGCAGCTATACGGGACAGGGGGCGGTAGAAAAACTGTTTTTT.